This T cell receptor (beta chain) was observed in a study of T cells in Graves' hyperthyroidism and ophthalmopathy. From RNA transcripts, TCR beta CDR3 regions were amplified. HTBI primers drove first-round RT-PCR of the TCR CDR3. Using its own MiXCR run on the multiplex PCR reads, TCRdb lists one record per CDR3 protein. This table holds approximately 600,000 distinct CDR3 sequences, roughly 15% found once. Study-level findings and limits: Clonotypes that were expanded in thyroid above 0.001 mostly appeared in blood too. The model made its ophthalmopathy prediction, and onset followed a median about 6 months later.

The study included ophthalmopathy patients with Clinical Activity Score at least 3, NOSPECS grade at least 4 and duration under 3 months. A patient was excluded if there was uncontrolled infection, other autoimmune disease, pregnancy or lactation. J lost 2 bases, V lost 4 bases, and 3 bases had no gene match. This CDR3 has 14 residues. The germline V gene encodes CDR1 DFQATT and CDR2 SNEGSKA (reference sequence). Ten or more counts support this clonotype. Antigen specificity is unknown. The clonotype comes from a middle-aged woman with Graves' ophthalmopathy. The genes are TRBV20-1 and TRBJ1-5; 9 bases align to TRBD1. The sample comprised blood. The CDR3 protein is CSAIQGAGNQPQHF. The CDR3 DNA follows: TGCAGTGCTATACAGGGGGCAGGCAATCAGCCCCAGCATTTT.